This TCR beta chain was obtained from a study of identifying expanded T cells in peripheral blood. General study points: Clone count variance between two-week samples rose with total template count. Technical replicates showed about 1.2 changed clones; two weeks roughly 16; four weeks 19.

Measured with immunoSEQ multiplex PCR; TCRdb has only the in-frame clones, and not every one. In the table there are about 58,000 clones, about 92% of which are singletons. The germline gives CDR1 SGHDT, CDR2 YYEEEE. Trimming removed 4 bases at V and 3 bases at J, with 6 bases between. This CDR3 is 12 amino acids long. Turning to this clone: Its target is unknown.

During the collection period, no donor immune events like infections were recorded. This TCR was sampled from a person aged 18 to 75 in good health. The specimen sequenced was blood. V gene TRBV5-6 combines with J gene TRBJ2-3; D gene unclear. The DNA of the CDR3 is TGTGCCAGCAGCGGGCCAACAGATACGCAGTATTTT. Translating it yields CASSGPTDTQYF.